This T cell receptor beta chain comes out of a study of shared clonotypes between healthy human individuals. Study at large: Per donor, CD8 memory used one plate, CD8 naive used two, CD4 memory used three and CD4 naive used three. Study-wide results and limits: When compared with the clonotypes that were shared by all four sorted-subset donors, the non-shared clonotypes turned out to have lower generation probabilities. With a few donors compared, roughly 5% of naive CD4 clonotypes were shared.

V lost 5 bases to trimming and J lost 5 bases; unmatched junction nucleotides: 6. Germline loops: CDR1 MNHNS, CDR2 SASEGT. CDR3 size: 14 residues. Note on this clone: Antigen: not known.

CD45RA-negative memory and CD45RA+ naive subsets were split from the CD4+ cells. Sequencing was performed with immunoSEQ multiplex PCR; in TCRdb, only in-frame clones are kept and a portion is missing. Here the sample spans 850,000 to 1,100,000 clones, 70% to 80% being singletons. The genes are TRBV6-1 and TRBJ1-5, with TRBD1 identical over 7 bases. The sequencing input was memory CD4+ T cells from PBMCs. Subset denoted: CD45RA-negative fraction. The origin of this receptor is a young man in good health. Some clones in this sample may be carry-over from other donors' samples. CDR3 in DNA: TGTGCCAGCAGTTCGGACAGGTCCGATCAGCCCCAGCATTTT. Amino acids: CASSSDRSDQPQHF.